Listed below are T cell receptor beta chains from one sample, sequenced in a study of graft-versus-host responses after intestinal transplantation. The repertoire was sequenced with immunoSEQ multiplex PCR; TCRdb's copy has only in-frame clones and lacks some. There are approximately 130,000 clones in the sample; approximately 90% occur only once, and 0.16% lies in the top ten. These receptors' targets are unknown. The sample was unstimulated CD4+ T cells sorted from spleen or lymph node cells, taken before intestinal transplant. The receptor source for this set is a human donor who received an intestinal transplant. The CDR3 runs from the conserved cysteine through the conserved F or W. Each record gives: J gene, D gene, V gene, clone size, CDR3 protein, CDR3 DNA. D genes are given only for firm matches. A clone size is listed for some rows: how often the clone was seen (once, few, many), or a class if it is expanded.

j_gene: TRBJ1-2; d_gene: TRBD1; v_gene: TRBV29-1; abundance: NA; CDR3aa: CSVVGQANYGYTF; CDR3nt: TGCAGCGTTGTGGGACAGGCTAACTATGGCTACACCTTC
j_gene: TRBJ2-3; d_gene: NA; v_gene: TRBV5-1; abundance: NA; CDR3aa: CASSWAGGRGRDTQYF; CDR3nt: TGCGCCAGCAGCTGGGCCGGCGGCCGAGGTCGTGATACGCAGTATTTT
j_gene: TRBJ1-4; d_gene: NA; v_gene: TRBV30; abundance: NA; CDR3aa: CAWSYQGLREKLFF; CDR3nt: TGTGCCTGGAGTTACCAGGGCCTGAGGGAAAAACTGTTTTTT
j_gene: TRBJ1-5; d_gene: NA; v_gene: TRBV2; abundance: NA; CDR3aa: CASSESGGNQPQHF; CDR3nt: TGTGCCAGCAGTGAATCAGGGGGCAATCAGCCCCAGCATTTT
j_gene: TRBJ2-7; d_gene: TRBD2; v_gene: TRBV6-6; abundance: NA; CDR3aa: CASSYGGSYYEQYF; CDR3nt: TGTGCCAGCAGTTACGGCGGGAGTTACTACGAGCAGTACTTC
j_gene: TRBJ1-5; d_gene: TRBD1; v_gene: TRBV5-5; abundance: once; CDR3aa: CASSLRTGKNSNQPQHF; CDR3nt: TGTGCCAGCAGCCTAAGGACAGGGAAAAATAGCAATCAGCCCCAGCATTTT
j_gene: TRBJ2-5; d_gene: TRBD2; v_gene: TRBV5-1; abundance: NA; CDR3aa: CASSSVSGGLQYF; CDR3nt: TGCGCCAGCAGCTCAGTTAGCGGGGGGCTACAGTACTTC
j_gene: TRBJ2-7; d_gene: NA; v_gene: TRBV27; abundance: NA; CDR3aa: CASSRQRSYEQYF; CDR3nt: TGTGCCAGCAGTCGACAGCGCTCCTACGAGCAGTACTTC
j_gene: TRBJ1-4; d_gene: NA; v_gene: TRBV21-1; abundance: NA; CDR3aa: CASSKGRDTVLIYWWATNEKLFF; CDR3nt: TGTGCCAGCAGCAAAGGGAGGGACACGGTTCTCATTTACTGGTGGGCAACTAATGAAAAACTGTTTTTT
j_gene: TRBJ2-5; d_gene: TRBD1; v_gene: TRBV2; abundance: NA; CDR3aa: CASSEALGDRDWETQYF; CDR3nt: TGTGCCAGCAGTGAAGCGCTTGGGGACAGGGATTGGGAGACCCAGTACTTC
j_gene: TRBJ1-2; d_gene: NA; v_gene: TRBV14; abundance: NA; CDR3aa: CASSSAGFVGGYTF; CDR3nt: TGTGCCAGCAGCTCCGCGGGTTTTGTTGGCGGCTACACCTTC
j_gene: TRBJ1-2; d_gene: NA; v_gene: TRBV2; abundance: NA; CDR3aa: CASSEPNSHGYTF; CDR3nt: TGTGCCAGCAGTGAACCGAATAGCCATGGCTACACCTTC
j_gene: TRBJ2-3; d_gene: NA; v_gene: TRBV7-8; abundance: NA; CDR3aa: CASSLGIISDTQYF; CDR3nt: TGTGCCAGCAGCTTAGGGATCATATCAGATACGCAGTATTTT
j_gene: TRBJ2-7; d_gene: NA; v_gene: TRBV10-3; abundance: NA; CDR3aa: CAISELWGSYEQYF; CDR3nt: TGTGCCATCAGTGAGTTATGGGGCTCCTACGAGCAGTACTTC
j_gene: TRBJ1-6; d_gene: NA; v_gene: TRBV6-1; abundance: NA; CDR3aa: CASQEMNSPLHF; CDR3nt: TGTGCCAGCCAAGAGATGAATTCACCCCTCCACTTT
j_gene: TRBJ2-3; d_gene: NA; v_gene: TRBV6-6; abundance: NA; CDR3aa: CASSNPGQTDTQYF; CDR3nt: TGTGCCAGCAGTAACCCTGGACAGACAGATACGCAGTATTTT
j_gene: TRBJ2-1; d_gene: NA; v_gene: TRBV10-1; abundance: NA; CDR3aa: CASSESPATSYNEQFF; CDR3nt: TGCGCCAGCAGTGAGTCGCCGGCCACCTCCTACAATGAGCAGTTCTTC
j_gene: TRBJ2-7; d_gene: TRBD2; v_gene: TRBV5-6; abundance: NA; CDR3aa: CASSGLPGGVSSYEQYF; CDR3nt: TGTGCCAGCAGCGGCCTTCCCGGGGGGGTAAGCTCCTACGAGCAGTACTTC
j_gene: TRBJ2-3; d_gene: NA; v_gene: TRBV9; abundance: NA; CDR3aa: CASSVVSTDTQYF; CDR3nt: TGTGCCAGCAGCGTAGTTAGCACAGATACGCAGTATTTT
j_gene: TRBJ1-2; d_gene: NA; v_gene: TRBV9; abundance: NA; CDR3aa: CASSSRGDGYTF; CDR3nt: TGTGCCAGCAGCTCGAGGGGGGATGGCTACACCTTC
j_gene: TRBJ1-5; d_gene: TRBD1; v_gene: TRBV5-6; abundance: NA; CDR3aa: CARDRAGQPQHF; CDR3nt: TGTGCCAGGGACAGGGCCGGACAGCCCCAGCATTTT
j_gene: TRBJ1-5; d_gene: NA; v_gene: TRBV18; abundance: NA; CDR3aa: CASSPRDIDQPQHF; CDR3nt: TGTGCCAGCTCACCCCGGGACATCGATCAGCCCCAGCATTTT
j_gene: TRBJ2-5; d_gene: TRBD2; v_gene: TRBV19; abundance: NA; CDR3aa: CASSKTSAVTQYF; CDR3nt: TGTGCCAGTAGTAAAACTAGCGCGGTGACCCAGTACTTC
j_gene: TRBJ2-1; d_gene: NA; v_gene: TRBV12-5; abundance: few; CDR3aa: CASGSYVDNEQFF; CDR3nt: TGTGCTAGTGGTTCATATGTGGACAATGAGCAGTTCTTC
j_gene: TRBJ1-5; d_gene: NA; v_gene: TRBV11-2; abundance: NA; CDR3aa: CASTHAELNQPQHF; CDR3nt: TGTGCCAGCACCCACGCGGAGCTAAATCAGCCCCAGCATTTT
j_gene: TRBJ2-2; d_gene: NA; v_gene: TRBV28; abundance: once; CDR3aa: CASSGHSGFVTGELFF; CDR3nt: TGTGCCTCATCGGGACATTCGGGGTTCGTAACCGGGGAGCTGTTTTTT
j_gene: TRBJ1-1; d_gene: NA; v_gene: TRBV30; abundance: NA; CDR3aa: CAWNDRLNTEAFF; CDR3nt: TGTGCCTGGAACGACAGGTTAAACACTGAAGCTTTCTTT
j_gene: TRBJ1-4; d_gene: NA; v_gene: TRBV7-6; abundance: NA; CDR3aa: CASSLEQGRPNEKLFF; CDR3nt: TGTGCCAGCAGCTTAGAACAGGGCCGTCCTAATGAAAAACTGTTTTTT
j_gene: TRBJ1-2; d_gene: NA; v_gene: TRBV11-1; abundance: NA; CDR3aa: CASSRGTANYGYTF; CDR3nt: TGTGCCAGCAGCCGGGGTACGGCTAACTATGGCTACACCTTC
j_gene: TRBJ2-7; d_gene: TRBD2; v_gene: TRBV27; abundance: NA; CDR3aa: CASSLSAGGANYEQYF; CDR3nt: TGTGCCAGCAGTTTATCCGCGGGGGGGGCTAATTACGAGCAGTACTTC
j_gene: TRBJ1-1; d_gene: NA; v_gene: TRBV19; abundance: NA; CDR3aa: CASSIAGMNTEAFF; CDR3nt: TGTGCCAGTAGTATAGCGGGGATGAACACTGAAGCTTTCTTT
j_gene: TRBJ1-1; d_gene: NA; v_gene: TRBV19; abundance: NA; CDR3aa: CASSREGFMNTEAFF; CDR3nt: TGTGCCAGTAGCAGGGAGGGATTCATGAACACTGAAGCTTTCTTT
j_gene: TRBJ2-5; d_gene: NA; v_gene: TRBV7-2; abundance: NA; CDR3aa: CASSLVLLETQYF; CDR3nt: TGTGCCAGCAGCTTAGTACTATTAGAGACCCAGTACTTC
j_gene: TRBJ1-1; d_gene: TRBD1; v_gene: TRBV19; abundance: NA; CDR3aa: CASRQRQGRMNTEAFF; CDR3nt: TGTGCCAGTAGACAAAGACAGGGTCGGATGAACACTGAAGCTTTCTTT
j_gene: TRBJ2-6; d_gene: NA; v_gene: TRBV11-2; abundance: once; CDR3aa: CASSLRQLSLSSGANVLTF; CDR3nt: TGTGCCAGCAGCTTAAGGCAGCTTTCCCTTTCCTCTGGGGCCAACGTCCTGACTTTC
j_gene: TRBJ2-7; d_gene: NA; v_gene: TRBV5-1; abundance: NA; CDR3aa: CASSPEGGFSGEQYF; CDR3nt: TGCGCCAGCTCCCCCGAGGGGGGTTTTTCTGGTGAGCAGTACTTC
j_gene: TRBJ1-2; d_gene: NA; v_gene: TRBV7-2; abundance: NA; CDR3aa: CASSPDRNYGYTF; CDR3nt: TGTGCCAGCAGCCCAGACAGGAACTATGGCTACACCTTC
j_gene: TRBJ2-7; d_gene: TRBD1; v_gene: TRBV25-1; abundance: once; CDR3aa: CASSSHPGTGTYEQYF; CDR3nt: TGTGCCAGCAGTTCCCACCCCGGGACAGGGACCTACGAGCAGTACTTC
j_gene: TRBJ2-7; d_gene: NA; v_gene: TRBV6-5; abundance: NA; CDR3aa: CASSQIDRRGEQYF; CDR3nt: TGTGCCAGCAGTCAGATAGATCGACGGGGCGAGCAGTACTTC
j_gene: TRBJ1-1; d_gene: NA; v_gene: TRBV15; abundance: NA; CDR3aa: CATSRGRGSEGRNELGNTEAFF; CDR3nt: TGTGCCACCAGCAGAGGTCGCGGTTCGGAGGGGCGCAATGAATTAGGGAACACTGAAGCTTTCTTT
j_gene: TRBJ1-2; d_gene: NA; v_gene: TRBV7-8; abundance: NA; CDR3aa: CASSQSYNYGYTF; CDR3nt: TGTGCCAGCAGCCAGAGTTACAACTATGGCTACACCTTC
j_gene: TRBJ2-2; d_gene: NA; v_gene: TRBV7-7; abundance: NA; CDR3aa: CASSTELAGELFF; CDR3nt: TGTGCCAGCAGCACCGAGTTGGCCGGGGAGCTGTTTTTT
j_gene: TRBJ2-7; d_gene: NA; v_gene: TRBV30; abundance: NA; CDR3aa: CAWSVRGGSGEQYF; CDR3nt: TGTGCCTGGAGTGTCCGGGGCGGATCGGGCGAGCAGTACTTC
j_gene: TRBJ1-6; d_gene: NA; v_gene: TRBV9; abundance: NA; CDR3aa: CASAPDRPNSPLHF; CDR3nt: TGTGCCAGCGCCCCAGATCGGCCAAATTCACCCCTCCACTTT
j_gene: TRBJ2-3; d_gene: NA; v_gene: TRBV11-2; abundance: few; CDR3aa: CASSLETQYF; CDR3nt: TGTGCCAGCAGCTTGGAGACGCAGTATTTT
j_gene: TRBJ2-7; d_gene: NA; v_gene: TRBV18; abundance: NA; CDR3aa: CASSLDPGDHEQYF; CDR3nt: TGTGCCAGCTCACTCGATCCAGGGGACCACGAGCAGTACTTC
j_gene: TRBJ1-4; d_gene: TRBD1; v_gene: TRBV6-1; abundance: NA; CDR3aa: CASIPLGQGAEKLFF; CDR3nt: TGTGCCAGCATCCCCCTTGGACAGGGGGCTGAAAAACTGTTTTTT
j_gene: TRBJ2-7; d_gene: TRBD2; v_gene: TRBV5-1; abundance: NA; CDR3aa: CASSFKTSALYEQYF; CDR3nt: TGCGCCAGCAGCTTCAAGACTAGCGCCCTCTACGAGCAGTACTTC
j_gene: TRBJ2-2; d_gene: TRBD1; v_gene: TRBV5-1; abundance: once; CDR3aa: CASSLEGQGIGELFF; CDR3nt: TGCGCCAGCAGCTTGGAGGGACAGGGAATCGGGGAGCTGTTTTTT
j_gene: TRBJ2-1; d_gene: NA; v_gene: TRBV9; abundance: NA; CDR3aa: CASSVVGGGFNEQFF; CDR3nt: TGTGCCAGCAGCGTAGTAGGGGGGGGGTTCAATGAGCAGTTCTTC
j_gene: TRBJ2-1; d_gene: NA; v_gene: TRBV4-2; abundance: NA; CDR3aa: CASSQDWASNEQFF; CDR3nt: TGTGCCAGCAGCCAAGATTGGGCTTCGAATGAGCAGTTCTTC
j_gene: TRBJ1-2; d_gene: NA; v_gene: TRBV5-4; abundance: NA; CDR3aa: CASSLAGGGGYGYTF; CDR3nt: TGTGCCAGCAGCTTGGCGGGAGGTGGGGGCTATGGCTACACCTTC
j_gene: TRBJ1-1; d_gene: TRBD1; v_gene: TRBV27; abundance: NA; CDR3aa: CASPDRGGTEAFF; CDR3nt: TGTGCCAGTCCGGACAGGGGCGGAACTGAAGCTTTCTTT
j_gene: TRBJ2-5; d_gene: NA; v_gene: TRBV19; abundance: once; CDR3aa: CASSIKETQYF; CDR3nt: TGTGCCAGTAGTATAAAAGAGACCCAGTACTTC
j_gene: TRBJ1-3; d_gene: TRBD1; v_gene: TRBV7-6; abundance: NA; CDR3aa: CASSFNSQGARGNTIYF; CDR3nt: TGTGCCAGCAGCTTTAACTCCCAGGGGGCTCGGGGAAACACCATATATTTT
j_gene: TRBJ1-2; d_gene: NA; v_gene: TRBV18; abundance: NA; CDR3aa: CASSPLRSYDGYTF; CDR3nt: TGTGCCAGCTCACCGCTCAGGTCGTATGATGGCTACACCTTC
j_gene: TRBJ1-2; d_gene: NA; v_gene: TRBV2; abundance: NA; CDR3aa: CASSEAGFGYTF; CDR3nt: TGTGCCAGCAGTGAAGCAGGTTTTGGCTACACCTTC